This T cell receptor (beta chain) was identified during a study of identical twins. Trimming took 3 bases from V and 2 from J; bases not matched to a gene: 6. There are 16 residues in the CDR3. TCRdb re-called the 5' RACE reads through MiXCR, storing one row per CDR3 protein. The table records over 600,000 distinct CDR3 sequences, 21% of them present only once. This clonotype was detected ten times or more. These data were likewise used in another study, on T cells expressing NK-cell markers.

The clonotype was recovered from a woman in her late teens or twenties in good health. Source material: PBMCs. V is TRBV12-3 or TRBV12-4 and J is TRBJ2-7; 11 bases are a match to TRBD2. This CDR3 is CASSLTGTSGTYEQYF. CDR3 nucleotide sequence: TGTGCCAGCAGTTTGACCGGGACTAGCGGCACCTACGAGCAGTACTTC.